Following are 17 T cell receptor beta chains from one sample sequenced in a study of T cells after yellow fever vaccination. TCRdb independently ran MiXCR on the 5' RACE reads; one entry per CDR3 protein. The sample shows some 290,000 distinct CDR3 sequences, about 10% of them seen only once. Here the sequenced sample was CD4+ T cells sorted from PBMCs, taken 45 days after the yellow fever booster vaccination. Receptors originate from a man between 18 and 35 years old who received the YFV17D yellow fever vaccine.

This clonotype was seen more than once but under ten times. The chain uses TRBV4-1 and TRBJ1-1; no reliable D call. Germline V lookup: CDR1 MGHRA, CDR2 YSYEKL. V lost 0 bases, J lost 10 bases, and 12 bases lay in between. The CDR3 is 13 residues long. CDR3 protein: CASSQDPRPRAFF. The CDR3 DNA reads as TGCGCCAGCAGCCAAGATCCCCGGCCCCGAGCTTTCTTT.

This clonotype has more than one count but fewer than ten. This chain joins TRBV5-1 and TRBJ2-2, with TRBD1 identical over 10 bases. J was trimmed by 1 base and V by 1 base; bases with no gene match: 4. Germline assignment: CDR1 SGHRS and CDR2 YFSETQ. The CDR3 consists of 17 residues. The CDR3: CASSLPRDRGNTGELFF. The CDR3 nucleotides read TGCGCCAGCAGCTTGCCGAGGGACAGGGGGAACACCGGGGAGCTGTTTTTT.

The chain joins TRBV6-5 to TRBJ1-5; 8 bases line up with TRBD1. J was trimmed by 12 bases and V by 2 bases; bases with no gene match: 6. CDR1 and CDR2 from the germline V gene are MNHEY and SVGAGI. The CDR3 covers 13 residues. The DNA of the CDR3 is TGTGCCAGCAGTTACCTACGACAGGGGAACCAGCATTTT. As protein: CASSYLRQGNQHF.

Only a few counts were recorded for this clonotype. CDR3 coding DNA: TGTGCCAGCAACCCCGCCGTAGCGTCGGGGCACGCCCAGTACTTC. It is translated as CASNPAVASGHAQYF. The gene calls are TRBV7-2 and TRBJ2-5, with D tentatively TRBD1 or TRBD2 (5 bases each). There are 15 residues in the CDR3. Germline V CDR1 and CDR2: SGHTA, FQGNSA. V was clipped by 7 bases and J by 9 bases, with 24 bases between them. Filled out from reference TRBV7-2 and TRBJ2-5, the complete variable domain reads GAGVSQSPSNKVTEKGKDVELRCDPISGHTALYWYRQSLGQGLEFLIYFQGNSAPDKSGLPSDRFSAERTGGSVSTLTIQRTQQEDSAVYLCASNPAVASGHAQYFGPGTRLLVL.

This chain links TRBV20-1 with TRBJ2-1, with 9 nucleotides matching TRBD1. Trimming cost V 1 base and J 8 bases; bases outside gene matches: 9. The germline gives CDR1 DFQATT, CDR2 SNEGSKA (reference sequence). CDR3 length: 15 residues. The CDR3 reads CSARVPGQGIDEQFF. Written as DNA, the CDR3 is TGCAGTGCTAGAGTCCCGGGACAGGGTATTGATGAGCAGTTCTTC.

This clonotype was seen more than once but under ten times. The genes are TRBV5-1 and TRBJ2-5; tentatively, D is TRBD1 (6 bases). The CDR3 loop spans 14 amino acids. The V and J ends lost 4 bases and 1 base respectively, with 11 bases between them. Germline V gene data show CDR1 as SGHRS and CDR2 as YFSETQ. Here the CDR3 reads CASSRTGFQETQYF. The DNA of the CDR3 is TGCGCCAGCAGCCGAACAGGGTTCCAAGAGACCCAGTACTTC.

This sequence joins TRBV20-1 and TRBJ2-7; 7 nucleotides line up with TRBD1. Germline lookup yields CDR1 DFQATT and CDR2 SNEGSKA (reference sequence). There are 12 residues in the CDR3. V gave up 6 bases and J gave up 2 bases; unmatched junction bases: 4. For the CDR3, the DNA is TGCAGTGCCAGCAGGGGGACCTACGAGCAGTACTTC. Translated, it gives CSASRGTYEQYF.

The J gene is TRBJ2-5, the V gene TRBV7-6; D gene uncertain. Trimming took 1 base from V and 5 from J, leaving 5 bases between them. Germline V CDR1 and CDR2: SGHVS, FNYEAQ. The CDR3 length is 12 residues. Here the CDR3 reads CASSLVIETQYF. CDR3 bases: TGTGCCAGCAGCTTAGTTATCGAGACCCAGTACTTC. Together with reference TRBV7-6 and TRBJ2-5, the CDR3 gives the full variable domain: GAGVSQSPRYKVTKRGQDVALRCDPISGHVSLYWYRQALGQGPEFLTYFNYEAQQDKSGLPNDRFSAERPEGSISTLTIQRTEQRDSAMYRCASSLVIETQYFGPGTRLLVL.

The rearrangement joins TRBV20-1 to TRBJ1-1; the D is unclear. The CDR3 contains 12 residues. Trimming took off 0 bases at V and 9 bases at J, with 11 bases between the two ends. Per germline, CDR1 DFQATT and CDR2 SNEGSKA (reference sequence). CDR3 protein: CSARDGRPKAFF. For the CDR3, the DNA is TGCAGTGCTAGAGATGGCAGGCCCAAAGCTTTCTTT.

At least ten counts were recorded for this clonotype. CDR3 loop: CASSLPLGGDTQYF. CDR3 bases: TGTGCCAGCAGCTTACCCCTCGGAGGAGATACGCAGTATTTT. The rearrangement joins TRBV7-8 to TRBJ2-3; TRBD2 might be the D (5 bases). Trimming took off 2 bases at V and 5 bases at J, with 11 bases between the two ends. Germline values: CDR1 SGHVS, CDR2 FQNEAQ. CDR3 length equals 14 residues.

This sequence joins TRBV20-1 and TRBJ1-4; 9 nucleotides match TRBD1. Germline trimming cut 2 bases from V and 7 bases from J; bases unmatched to any gene: 5. The CDR3 sequence is 14 residues long. Germline V gives CDR1 DFQATT, CDR2 SNEGSKA (reference sequence). In DNA, the CDR3 is TGCAGTGCTAGACTCCGGGACAGGGCTGAAAAACTGTTTTTT. It is translated as CSARLRDRAEKLFF.

This clonotype was counted only a few times. The CDR3 region is CASSATGTGVWEKLFF. CDR3 DNA: TGTGCCAGCAGCGCAACCGGGACAGGGGTTTGGGAAAAACTGTTTTTT. The V gene is TRBV7-2, the J gene TRBJ1-4, with 10 bases lining up with TRBD1. The CDR3 extends over 16 amino acids. Germline CDR1 is SGHTA and CDR2 is FQGNSA. With 5 bases clipped from V and 8 bases from J, the junction kept 11 bases outside the gene matches. Full variable domain (rest looked up from reference TRBV7-2 and TRBJ1-4): GAGVSQSPSNKVTEKGKDVELRCDPISGHTALYWYRQSLGQGLEFLIYFQGNSAPDKSGLPSDRFSAERTGGSVSTLTIQRTQQEDSAVYLCASSATGTGVWEKLFFGSGTQLSVL.

The chain has TRBV12-3 or TRBV12-4 and TRBJ1-2; TRBD1 matches 7 bases. V shed 1 base, J shed 5 bases, and the junction held 4 bases outside the gene matches. CDR3 length equals 14 residues. The DNA of the CDR3 is TGTGCCAGCAGTTTAGGGGGGACAGCTTATGGCTACACCTTC. This sequence encodes CASSLGGTAYGYTF.

This clonotype was counted many times. The J gene is TRBJ1-5, the V gene TRBV11-2; D remains unclear. Germline lookup yields CDR1 SGHAT and CDR2 FQNNGV. V dropped 2 bases and J dropped 3 bases, with 8 bases sitting between them. CDR3 length: 14 amino acids. CDR3: CASSLIGYNQPQHF. For the CDR3, the DNA is TGTGCCAGCAGCTTAATCGGGTACAATCAGCCCCAGCATTTT.

The sample holds a few counts of this clonotype. The chain uses TRBV7-2 and TRBJ1-3, with D possibly being TRBD1 (6 bases). Germline CDR1 reads SGHTA; CDR2 reads FQGNSA. CDR3 length: 16 residues. The ends were cut back, 3 bases at V and 0 bases at J, with 12 bases in the middle. The CDR3 coding sequence is TGTGCCAGCAGCTTGACGGGGGCCGTCTCTGGAAACACCATATATTTT. It is translated as CASSLTGAVSGNTIYF. The complete variable domain, with remaining parts taken from reference TRBV7-2 and TRBJ1-3, reads GAGVSQSPSNKVTEKGKDVELRCDPISGHTALYWYRQSLGQGLEFLIYFQGNSAPDKSGLPSDRFSAERTGGSVSTLTIQRTQQEDSAVYLCASSLTGAVSGNTIYFGEGSWLTVV.

This clonotype was counted many times. V is TRBV12-3 or TRBV12-4 and J is TRBJ1-6, with 9 bases that match TRBD1. Trimming took 3 bases from V and 10 from J; bases not matched to a gene: 1. This CDR3 has 13 amino acids. In DNA, the CDR3 is TGTGCCAGCAGTTTGGACAGGGGATCACCCCTCCACTTT. Its translation is CASSLDRGSPLHF.

The rearrangement uses TRBV6-5 and TRBJ1-2; D might be TRBD1 (6 bases). V lost 6 bases to trimming and J lost 4 bases, with 18 bases between them. The germline gives CDR1 MNHEY, CDR2 SVGAGI. The CDR3 length is 15 residues. The CDR3 DNA is TGTGCCAGCAGCTCCCCGGCGGGGGGCGGCTATGGCTACACCTTC. This codes for CASSSPAGGGYGYTF.